This T cell receptor beta chain was recovered during a study of CD8 T cells in Susac syndrome. As for the study in general: The sequenced Susac syndrome patients comprised 5 or 6 with active disease and about 8 in remission. General observations from the study: Only a relatively small number of individuals were included in the TCR sequencing and HLA analysis.

Reverse transcription of about 0.5 to 1 ug RNA used random hexamers. TCRdb re-called the immunoSEQ multiplex PCR reads with MiXCR, one entry per CDR3 protein. The sample consists of roughly 140,000 distinct CDR3 sequences, approximately 95% of them appearing once. Recently defined diagnostic criteria classed the Susac syndrome patients as definite or probable. TEMRA cells underwent FACS enrichment and CD8+ and CD4+ T cells underwent negative isolation. With regard to this clonotype: As yet, its antigen is unknown.

The sequence was collected from a human donor with Susac syndrome. Sequencing was done on a sample of CD4+ T cells from PBMCs.

CDR3 sequence: CSADDRVHNYGYTF. The CDR3 bases are TGCAGCGCCGATGACAGGGTGCACAACTATGGCTACACCTTC. V is TRBV29-1 and J is TRBJ1-2; 7 bases are a match to TRBD1. The CDR3 has 14 residues. V lost 7 bases, J lost 2 bases, and 10 bases stayed unmatched. Germline CDR1 SQVTM, CDR2 ANQGSEA.